A selection of T cell receptor beta chains follows, all from one sample in a study of T cell changes during pregnancy in multiple sclerosis. TCRdb's copy holds only in-frame clones and misses some; the assay was immunoSEQ multiplex PCR. The repertoire consists of 60,000 or so clones, with 90% to 95% occurring once and the leading ten covering over 0.7%. The input for sequencing was peripheral blood, taken before pregnancy. The receptors come from a female donor with multiple sclerosis, enrolled in a pregnancy study. CDR3s include the opening cysteine and the closing phenylalanine or tryptophan. D genes are given only for firm matches. Size is omitted from some rows. Given values are once, few, many or a class for expanded clones.

TRBJ2-5	-	TRBV19	-	CASSMAGGSETQYF	TGTGCCAGTAGTATGGCTGGGGGCAGCGAGACCCAGTACTTC
TRBJ2-5	-	TRBV7-3	-	CASSFIGEPQETQYF	TGTGCCAGCAGCTTTATCGGGGAGCCGCAAGAGACCCAGTACTTC
TRBJ1-2	-	TRBV7-2	-	CASSPRTDPNYGYTF	TGTGCCAGCAGCCCCAGGACAGATCCTAACTATGGCTACACCTTC
TRBJ2-1	-	TRBV7-8	TRBD2	CASSLAGRSGVGNEQFF	TGTGCCAGCAGCTTAGCGGGGCGGAGCGGGGTAGGGAATGAGCAGTTCTTC
TRBJ2-1	-	TRBV4-3	-	CASSQDRGGPSYNEQFF	TGCGCCAGCAGCCAAGATAGGGGGGGGCCCTCCTACAATGAGCAGTTCTTC
TRBJ1-5	-	TRBV9	TRBD1	CASSGTGISSQPQHF	TGTGCCAGCAGTGGGACAGGGATTTCGAGTCAGCCCCAGCATTTT
TRBJ1-4	-	TRBV5-1	-	CASSLQGGEKLFF	TGCGCCAGCAGCTTGCAGGGAGGGGAAAAACTGTTTTTT
TRBJ1-1	-	TRBV7-2	-	CASRLGGLDWNTEAFF	TGTGCCAGCAGACTAGGTGGATTGGATTGGAACACTGAAGCTTTCTTT
TRBJ2-1	-	TRBV9	-	CAGSGGGGRYGNEQFF	TGTGCCGGCAGCGGAGGCGGGGGCCGATACGGGAATGAGCAGTTCTTC
TRBJ2-1	-	TRBV5-1	TRBD2	CASTRLAGGFDNEQFF	TGCGCCAGCACCCGACTAGCGGGGGGGTTTGACAATGAGCAGTTCTTC
TRBJ2-7	-	TRBV4-3	-	CASSHSPSYEQYF	TGCGCCAGCAGCCACTCGCCCAGCTACGAGCAGTACTTC
TRBJ1-3	-	TRBV6-1	TRBD1	CASSDVGGPGNTIYF	TGTGCCAGCAGTGATGTAGGGGGCCCTGGAAACACCATATATTTT
TRBJ2-5	-	TRBV29-1	TRBD2	CSVGTSGGVGETQYF	TGCAGCGTTGGCACTAGCGGGGGGGTGGGGGAGACCCAGTACTTC
TRBJ1-2	-	TRBV5-6	TRBD1	CASSVDRESTF	TGTGCCAGCAGCGTTGACAGGGAGTCCACCTTC
TRBJ2-1	-	TRBV25-1	TRBD2	CASGNGLAEWGEQFF	TGTGCCAGCGGAAATGGACTAGCGGAGTGGGGTGAGCAGTTCTTC
TRBJ1-2	-	TRBV4-2	TRBD1	CASSQDRHGTGGANGYTF	TGTGCCAGCAGCCAAGATCGGCACGGGACAGGGGGCGCGAATGGCTACACCTTC
TRBJ2-3	-	TRBV30	TRBD1	CAWSRTGSTDTQYF	TGTGCCTGGAGCCGGACAGGGAGCACAGATACGCAGTATTTT
TRBJ1-1	-	TRBV19	-	CASSFRVNTEAFF	TGTGCCAGTAGTTTCAGGGTGAACACTGAAGCTTTCTTT
TRBJ2-7	-	TRBV7-2	TRBD2	CASSFEAGAYREQYF	TGTGCCAGCAGCTTTGAAGCGGGGGCCTATCGCGAGCAGTACTTC
TRBJ2-1	-	TRBV7-3	-	CASSHRYNEQFF	TGTGCCAGCAGTCACAGGTACAATGAGCAGTTCTTC
TRBJ1-1	-	TRBV19	-	CASRRGSEAFF	TGTGCCAGTAGGAGGGGGTCTGAAGCTTTCTTT
TRBJ2-7	-	TRBV10-2	TRBD2	CASMETSGGGYEQYF	TGCGCCAGCATGGAGACTAGCGGGGGCGGATACGAGCAGTACTTC
TRBJ1-6	-	TRBV4-3	-	CASSQDRSRSSPLHF	TGCGCCAGCAGCCAAGATCGTTCTAGGAGTTCACCCCTCCACTTT
TRBJ2-6	-	TRBV4-2	TRBD2	CASSQSGGSGANVLTF	TGTGCCAGCAGCCAGAGCGGGGGCTCTGGGGCCAACGTCCTGACTTTC
TRBJ2-1	-	TRBV27	-	CASSPHYAYEQFF	TGTGCCAGCAGTCCCCACTACGCGTATGAGCAGTTCTTC
TRBJ2-3	-	TRBV30	-	CAWSVQRVREYF	TGTGCCTGGAGTGTACAAAGAGTCAGGGAGTATTTT
TRBJ1-5	-	TRBV14	-	CASSQAGGNQPQHF	TGTGCCAGCAGCCAAGCAGGGGGCAATCAGCCCCAGCATTTT
TRBJ1-5	-	TRBV25-1	TRBD1	CASRGQGGNQPQHF	TGTGCCAGCAGGGGACAGGGGGGAAATCAGCCCCAGCATTTT
TRBJ1-4	-	TRBV2	-	CASWSPSGEKLFF	TGTGCCAGTTGGTCCCCCTCAGGTGAAAAACTGTTTTTT
TRBJ1-4	-	TRBV7-2	-	CASSLGGAQKKLFF	TGTGCCAGCAGCTTAGGGGGCGCCCAAAAAAAACTGTTTTTT
TRBJ1-1	-	TRBV11-2	-	CASTLQGRASEAFF	TGTGCCAGCACTCTACAGGGTAGGGCCTCTGAAGCTTTCTTT
TRBJ2-5	-	TRBV29-1	TRBD1	CSVVLGSGGLSTQYF	TGCAGCGTTGTCCTCGGGTCAGGGGGTCTGTCGACCCAGTACTTC
TRBJ1-5	-	TRBV6-6	TRBD1	CASSSQGGNQPQHF	TGTGCCAGCAGTTCCCAGGGGGGCAATCAGCCCCAGCATTTT
TRBJ2-1	-	TRBV10-1	-	CASSGRANEQFF	TGCGCCAGCAGTGGGAGGGCCAATGAGCAGTTCTTC
TRBJ2-7	-	TRBV2	-	CASRGDRRYEQYF	TGTGCCAGCCGGGGAGACAGGAGATACGAGCAGTACTTC
TRBJ2-7	-	TRBV9	-	CASSRDITRGEQYF	TGTGCCAGCAGCAGGGACATCACAAGGGGCGAGCAGTACTTC
TRBJ2-5	once	TRBV5-1	-	CASSLMDTQETQYF	TGCGCCAGCAGCTTGATGGACACCCAAGAGACCCAGTACTTC
TRBJ2-5	-	TRBV9	TRBD1	CASSPRPGTGKETQYF	TGTGCCAGCAGCCCCCGGCCGGGGACAGGGAAAGAGACCCAGTACTTC
TRBJ1-6	-	TRBV4-2	TRBD1	CASSQDWGQGANKAPLSPLHF	TGTGCCAGCAGCCAAGATTGGGGACAGGGGGCAAATAAGGCGCCCTTATCACCCCTCCACTTT
TRBJ2-1	-	TRBV19	-	CASSIRTAAPLDNEQFF	TGTGCCAGTAGTATTAGGACAGCCGCCCCCTTGGACAATGAGCAGTTCTTC
TRBJ2-1	-	TRBV4-1	-	CASSQVGQRNEQFF	TGCGCCAGCAGCCAAGTCGGCCAGAGGAATGAGCAGTTCTTC
TRBJ2-1	-	TRBV4-3	-	CASSQVGGSYNEQFF	TGCGCCAGCAGCCAAGTAGGCGGCTCCTACAATGAGCAGTTCTTC
TRBJ2-2	-	TRBV9	-	CASSVRLTVNTGELFF	TGTGCCAGCAGCGTCCGACTGACAGTGAACACCGGGGAGCTGTTTTTT
TRBJ1-2	-	TRBV4-3	-	CASSPGIRGDYGYTF	TGCGCCAGCAGCCCGGGTATACGCGGGGACTATGGCTACACCTTC
TRBJ1-1	-	TRBV30	TRBD1	CAWSVRQSPNDRATCSEAFF	TGTGCCTGGAGTGTACGCCAATCCCCAAACGACAGGGCGACTTGCTCTGAAGCTTTCTTT